This TCR beta chain was sequenced during a study of OX40 agonist ivuxolimab in advanced cancers. Study overall: Three dose-escalation patients had partial responses: one with hepatocellular carcinoma and two with cutaneous melanoma.

Data came from immunoSEQ multiplex PCR; TCRdb stores just in-frame clones and leaves some out. Among over 70,000 clones listed, about 88% were seen once. V trimming: 4 bases; J trimming: 4 bases; junction bases outside the gene matches: 7. Germline V lookup: CDR1 SGHDT, CDR2 YYEEEE. This CDR3 has 14 amino acids. This rearrangement joins TRBV5-6 to TRBJ1-2; 7 bases line up with TRBD1. The material sequenced was CD4+ or CD8+ T cells sorted from blood, taken in a trial of the OX40 agonist ivuxolimab. This TCR came from an adult with an advanced solid tumor such as melanoma, head and neck, liver or kidney cancer. The CDR3 loop is CASSHSGTVYGYTF. CDR3 nucleotide sequence: TGTGCCAGCAGCCACAGCGGGACAGTCTATGGCTACACCTTC.